This T cell receptor beta chain is drawn from a study of PD-L1 blockade in urothelial cancer. Background on the study: Samples of blood were analyzed 3 weeks (second dose) and 6 weeks after treatment start.

As concerns this clone: Antigen specificity is unknown.

General study findings and limits: When measured at 3 weeks, tumor-associated blood clones expanded more in durable-benefit patients.

Data came from immunoSEQ multiplex PCR; TCRdb stores just in-frame clones and leaves some out. The data show about 47,000 clones, 75% to 85% seen once. Time point reported: pretreatment peripheral blood. Locally advanced or metastatic urothelial carcinoma was diagnosed in the patients. Germline lookup yields CDR1 MDHEN and CDR2 SYDVKM. J lost 3 bases, V lost 5 bases, and 8 bases had no gene match. This CDR3 region has 16 residues. The chain links TRBV28 to TRBJ2-3, with 10 positions matching TRBD2. This receptor was obtained from a man aged 60 to 69 with urothelial cancer. The input for sequencing was PBMCs, taken around atezolizumab (anti-PD-L1) treatment. This chain's CDR3 is CASSPGLARSTDTQYF. CDR3 bases: TGTGCCAGCAGTCCGGGACTAGCGCGTAGTACAGATACGCAGTATTTT.